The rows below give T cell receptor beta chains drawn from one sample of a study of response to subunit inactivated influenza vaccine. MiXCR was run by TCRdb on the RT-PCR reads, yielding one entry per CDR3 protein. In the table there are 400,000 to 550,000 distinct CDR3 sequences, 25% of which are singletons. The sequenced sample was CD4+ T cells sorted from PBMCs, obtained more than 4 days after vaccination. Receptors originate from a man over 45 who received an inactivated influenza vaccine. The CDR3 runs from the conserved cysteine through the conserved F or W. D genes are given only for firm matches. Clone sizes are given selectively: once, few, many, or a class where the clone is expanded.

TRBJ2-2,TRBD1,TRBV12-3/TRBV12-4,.,CASSSSGTGRFTGELFF,TGTGCCAGCAGTTCATCCGGGACAGGGAGATTCACCGGGGAGCTGTTTTTT
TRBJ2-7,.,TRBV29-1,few,CRGGPRHLAESSYEQYF,TGCAGGGGTGGCCCGCGGCACTTAGCGGAAAGCTCCTACGAGCAGTACTTC
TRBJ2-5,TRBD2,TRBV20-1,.,CSASGLGVRETQYF,TGCAGTGCTTCGGGACTAGGGGTACGGGAGACCCAGTACTTC
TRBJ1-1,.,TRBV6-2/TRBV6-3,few,CASSYGGPTRMNTEAFF,TGTGCCAGCAGTTACGGGGGGCCAACGAGGATGAACACTGAAGCTTTCTTT
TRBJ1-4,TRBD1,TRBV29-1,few,CSVAGTANEKLFF,TGCAGCGTTGCCGGGACAGCTAATGAAAAACTGTTTTTT
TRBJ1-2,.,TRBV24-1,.,CATSVVPGQPVRGYTF,TGTGCCACCAGTGTGGTGCCGGGACAACCGGTAAGGGGCTACACCTTC
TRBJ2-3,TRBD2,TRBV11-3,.,CASSLGGPTSGGDTQYF,TGTGCCAGCAGCTTAGGCGGGCCGACTAGCGGAGGGGATACGCAGTATTTT
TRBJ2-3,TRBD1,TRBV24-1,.,CATSDSWDRVTDTQYF,TGTGCCACCAGTGATTCCTGGGACAGGGTCACAGATACGCAGTATTTT
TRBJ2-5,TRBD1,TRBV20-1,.,CSARPGQGQETQYF,TGCAGTGCCAGACCGGGACAGGGGCAAGAGACCCAGTACTTC
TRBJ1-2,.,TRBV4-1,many,CASSQESALNYGYTF,TGCGCCAGCAGCCAAGAATCAGCCCTTAACTATGGCTACACCTTC